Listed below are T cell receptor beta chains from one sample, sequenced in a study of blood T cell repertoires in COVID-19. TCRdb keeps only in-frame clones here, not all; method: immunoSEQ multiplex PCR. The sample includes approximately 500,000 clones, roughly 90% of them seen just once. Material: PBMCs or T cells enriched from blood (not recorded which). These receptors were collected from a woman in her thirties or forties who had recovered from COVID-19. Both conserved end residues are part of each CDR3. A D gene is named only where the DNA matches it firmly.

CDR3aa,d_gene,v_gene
CASGLAKSGTVLTEAFF,TRBD1,TRBV12-5
CASSPRGSEGTQYF,.,TRBV9
CASSPYGGRGYNEQFF,TRBD2,TRBV4-3
CASSSINRRYEQYF,.,TRBV27
CSASELAAGRFF,TRBD2,TRBV20-1
CASSATGGAHGYTF,TRBD1,TRBV19
CASSFGGVVGEETQYF,TRBD2,TRBV5-4
CAWSGGDTQYF,TRBD2,TRBV30
CASTPLFERETDTQYF,TRBD2,TRBV7-8
CASSLSGKSTDTQYF,TRBD2,TRBV4-3
CASSHPGAPLHF,.,TRBV6-6
CASSYQGTPSNYGYTF,.,TRBV6-5
CASSSTGGPGTDTQYF,TRBD1,TRBV5-1
CATSDFRGTAGGVNEQFF,TRBD2,TRBV24-1
CASSSRVNYEQYF,.,TRBV27
CASSPAPGQAGAEAFF,TRBD1,TRBV7-6
CSVGGTGNQPQHF,TRBD1,TRBV29-1
CASSQELVSGNTEAFF,.,TRBV4-1
CASSDSTGGVETQYF,TRBD1,TRBV6-4
CASSLRGQRGLTTHEQFF,.,TRBV27
CASSFQGGTEAFF,.,TRBV27
CAINPGQGAVAFF,TRBD1,TRBV10-3